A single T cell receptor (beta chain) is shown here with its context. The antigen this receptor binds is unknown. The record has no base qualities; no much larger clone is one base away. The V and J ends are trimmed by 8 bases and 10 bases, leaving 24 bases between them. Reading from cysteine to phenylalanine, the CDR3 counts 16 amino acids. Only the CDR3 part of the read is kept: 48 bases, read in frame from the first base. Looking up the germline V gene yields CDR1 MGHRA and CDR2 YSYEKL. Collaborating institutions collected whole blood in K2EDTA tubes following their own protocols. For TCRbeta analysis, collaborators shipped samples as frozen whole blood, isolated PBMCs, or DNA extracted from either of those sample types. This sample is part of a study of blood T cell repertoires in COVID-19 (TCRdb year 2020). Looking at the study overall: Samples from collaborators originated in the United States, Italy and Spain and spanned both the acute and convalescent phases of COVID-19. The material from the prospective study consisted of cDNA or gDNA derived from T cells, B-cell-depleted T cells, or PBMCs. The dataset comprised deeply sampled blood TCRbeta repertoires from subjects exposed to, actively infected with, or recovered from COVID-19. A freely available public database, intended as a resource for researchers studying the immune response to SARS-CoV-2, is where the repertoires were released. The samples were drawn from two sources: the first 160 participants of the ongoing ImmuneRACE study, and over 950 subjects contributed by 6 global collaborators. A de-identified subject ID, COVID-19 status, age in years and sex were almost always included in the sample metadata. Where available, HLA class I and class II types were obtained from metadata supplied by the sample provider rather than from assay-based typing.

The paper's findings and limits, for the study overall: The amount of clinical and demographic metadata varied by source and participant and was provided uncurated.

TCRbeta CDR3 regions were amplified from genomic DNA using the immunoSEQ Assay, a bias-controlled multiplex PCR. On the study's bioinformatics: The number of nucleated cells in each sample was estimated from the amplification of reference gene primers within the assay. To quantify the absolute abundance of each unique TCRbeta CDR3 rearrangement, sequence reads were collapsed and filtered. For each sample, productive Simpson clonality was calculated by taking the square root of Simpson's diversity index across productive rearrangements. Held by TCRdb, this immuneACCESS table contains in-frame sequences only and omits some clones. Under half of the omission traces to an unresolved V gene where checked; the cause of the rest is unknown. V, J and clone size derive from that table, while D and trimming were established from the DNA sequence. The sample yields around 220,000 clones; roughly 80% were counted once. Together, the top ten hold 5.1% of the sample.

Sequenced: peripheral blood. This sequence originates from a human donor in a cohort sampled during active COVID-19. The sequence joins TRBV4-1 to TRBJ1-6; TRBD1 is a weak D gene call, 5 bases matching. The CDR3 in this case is CASGLPGGSIESPLHF. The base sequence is TGCGCCAGCGGCCTACCGGGGGGGTCTATCGAATCACCCCTCCACTTT.